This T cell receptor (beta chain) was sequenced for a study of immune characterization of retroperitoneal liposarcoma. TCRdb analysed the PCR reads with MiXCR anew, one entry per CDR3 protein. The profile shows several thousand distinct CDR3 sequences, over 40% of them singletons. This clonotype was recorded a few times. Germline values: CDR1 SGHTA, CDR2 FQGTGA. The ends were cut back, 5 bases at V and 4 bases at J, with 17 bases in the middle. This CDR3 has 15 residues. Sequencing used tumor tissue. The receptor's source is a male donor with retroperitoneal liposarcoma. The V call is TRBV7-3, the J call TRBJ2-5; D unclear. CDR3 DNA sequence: TGTGCCAGCAGCCCTTCTCCCGCGACGATAGAGACCCAGTACTTC. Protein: CASSPSPATIETQYF. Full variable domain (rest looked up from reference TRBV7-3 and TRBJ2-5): GAGVSQTPSNKVTEKGKYVELRCDPISGHTALYWYRQSLGQGPEFLIYFQGTGAADDSGLPNDRFFAVRPEGSVSTLKIQRTERGDSAVYLCASSPSPATIETQYFGPGTRLLVL.